Listed below are T cell receptor beta chains from one sample, sequenced in a study of cytomegalovirus exposure and HLA in healthy donors. Produced via immunoSEQ multiplex PCR; TCRdb's table is partial and in-frame only. This table has around 52,000 clones, 88% appearing once. Sequencing input: PBMCs. The receptors originated from a woman aged 25 to 39 in good health and CMV-seronegative. Both conserved end residues are part of each CDR3. D genes are given only for firm matches. A clone size is listed for some rows: how often the clone was seen (once, few, many), or a class if it is expanded.

cdr3_nt | cdr3_aa | j_call | v_call | clone_size | d_call
TGCAGCGTTGAGCGCTCTCCCTATGGCTACACCTTC | CSVERSPYGYTF | TRBJ1-2 | TRBV29-1 | many | -
TGTGCCATCAGTGGGACAGGGGCGGGAAACAATGAGCAGTTCTTC | CAISGTGAGNNEQFF | TRBJ2-1 | TRBV10-3 | - | TRBD1
TGTGCCAGCAGCCGGCTGGCTAGCGGAGATACGCAGTATTTT | CASSRLASGDTQYF | TRBJ2-3 | TRBV7-2 | - | TRBD2
TGCAGCGTTCAGGGGAGTAACACTGAAGCTTTCTTT | CSVQGSNTEAFF | TRBJ1-1 | TRBV29-1 | once | -
TGTGCCAGCTACCCGGGACTAGCGGGAATGGAGACCCAGTACTTC | CASYPGLAGMETQYF | TRBJ2-5 | TRBV18 | - | TRBD2
TGTGCCAGCAGCCCGCAGGGCGGCCCGCTTTACAATGAGCAGTTCTTC | CASSPQGGPLYNEQFF | TRBJ2-1 | TRBV7-9 | - | -
TGTGCCAGCAGACTTCTCGGTGCATCTGGAAACACCATATATTTT | CASRLLGASGNTIYF | TRBJ1-3 | TRBV27 | - | -
TGCAGCGTGGGACAGTCCGCCGGGGAGCTGTTTTTT | CSVGQSAGELFF | TRBJ2-2 | TRBV29-1 | - | TRBD1
TGTGCCAGCAGCGCCGAGGTGGAGACCCAGTACTTC | CASSAEVETQYF | TRBJ2-5 | TRBV6-4 | - | -
TGTGCCACTTCGTTAGCGGAGGCGATTCAGTACTTC | CATSLAEAIQYF | TRBJ2-7 | TRBV28 | - | -
TGTGCCTGGAGTGTAACTCGGACTAGCGGAACGCGGGAGACCCAGTACTTC | CAWSVTRTSGTRETQYF | TRBJ2-5 | TRBV30 | - | TRBD2
TGTGCCAGCTATCGACAGGGGGTCTATGGCTACACCTTC | CASYRQGVYGYTF | TRBJ1-2 | TRBV28 | - | TRBD1
TGTGCCAGCAGTTTCCTGGGACTCGTTCATGAAAAACTGTTTTTT | CASSFLGLVHEKLFF | TRBJ1-4 | TRBV27 | once | -
TGTGCCAGCAGTTTAGGGCGCAACACTGAAGCTTTCTTT | CASSLGRNTEAFF | TRBJ1-1 | TRBV28 | - | -
TGCGCCAGCAGCGGGACAGGGACTAACTATGGCTACACCTTC | CASSGTGTNYGYTF | TRBJ1-2 | TRBV10-1 | - | TRBD1
TGTGCCAGCAGTGGAGGGACTAGCGGGAGGGCCTCTTACTCCTACGAGCAGTACTTC | CASSGGTSGRASYSYEQYF | TRBJ2-7 | TRBV6-1 | - | TRBD2
TGCGCCAGCTTCCGGGACAGGGGCGCTGGGGCCAACGTCCTGACTTTC | CASFRDRGAGANVLTF | TRBJ2-6 | TRBV5-1 | - | TRBD1
TGTGCCAGCAGTCCCTCCCGGACGGGGGGTTTAGCTTTCTTT | CASSPSRTGGLAFF | TRBJ1-1 | TRBV28 | - | -
TGTGCCAGCAGCGGGGGGACTAGCGGGAGCGGAGAGACCCAGTACTTC | CASSGGTSGSGETQYF | TRBJ2-5 | TRBV7-3 | - | TRBD2
TGTGCCAGCAGCTCCTCAGGGGAGCAGTACTTC | CASSSSGEQYF | TRBJ2-7 | TRBV6-5 | - | -
TGCGCCAGCAGCTCGGACTGGAACTCCTACGAGCAGTACTTC | CASSSDWNSYEQYF | TRBJ2-7 | TRBV5-1 | - | -
TGTGCCAGCAGCTGGACAGGGAACTATGGCTACACCTTC | CASSWTGNYGYTF | TRBJ1-2 | TRBV5-5 | - | TRBD1
TGTGCCAGCAGCAGACCAGGGTTGAATCAGCCCCAGCATTTT | CASSRPGLNQPQHF | TRBJ1-5 | TRBV6-6 | once | -
TGTGCCAGCGCGAGCGGGAGCTCCTACAATGAGCAGTTCTTC | CASASGSSYNEQFF | TRBJ2-1 | TRBV6-4 | once | TRBD2
TGTGCCAGCAGTTTACCTGGGACAGAAACCTCCTTTGGGCCGGAGCAGTACTTC | CASSLPGTETSFGPEQYF | TRBJ2-7 | TRBV27 | - | TRBD1
TGTGCCTGGAAAAACAGGATTTTCTCTGGAAACACCATATATTTT | CAWKNRIFSGNTIYF | TRBJ1-3 | TRBV30 | once | -
TGTGCTAGCAGCTTAGGTGGGCACCCTCAAGAGACCCAGTACTTC | CASSLGGHPQETQYF | TRBJ2-5 | TRBV7-7 | - | -
TGCGCCAGCAGCCAAGGACTAGTTTACGAGCAGTACTTC | CASSQGLVYEQYF | TRBJ2-7 | TRBV4-1 | - | -
TGCAGCGTTGTAATCGCTAGCTCCTACAATGAGCAGTTCTTC | CSVVIASSYNEQFF | TRBJ2-1 | TRBV29-1 | - | -
TGTGCCAGCAGCTTAGCGCTGCCGACTAGCGGGAGTAGCGGCGAGCAGTACTTC | CASSLALPTSGSSGEQYF | TRBJ2-7 | TRBV7-6 | - | TRBD2
TGTGCCAGCATCGCGGCTAGCTCCTACAATGAGCAGTTCTTC | CASIAASSYNEQFF | TRBJ2-1 | TRBV7-9 | once | -
TGTGCCAGTAGTAGCGGGAGCTCCTACAATGAGCAGTTCTTC | CASSSGSSYNEQFF | TRBJ2-1 | TRBV19 | - | TRBD2
TGTGCCAGCAGCCCTAGCGGGGTTGATTCCTACAATGAGCAGTTCTTC | CASSPSGVDSYNEQFF | TRBJ2-1 | TRBV9 | once | TRBD2
TGTGCCAGCACCCTTAGCGGGGCAGGGGTCGGGGAGCTGTTTTTT | CASTLSGAGVGELFF | TRBJ2-2 | TRBV7-8 | once | TRBD2
TGTGCCTGGAGCCAAGGGGCAGGCGTGAGCACTGAAGCTTTCTTT | CAWSQGAGVSTEAFF | TRBJ1-1 | TRBV30 | - | -
TGTGCCTGGAACAGGGGGCTCACCCCGAACACTGAAGCTTTCTTT | CAWNRGLTPNTEAFF | TRBJ1-1 | TRBV30 | few | TRBD1
TGTGCCAGCAGCCAAGATCCGAGATCTAGCGGAGCCTACGAGCAGTACTTC | CASSQDPRSSGAYEQYF | TRBJ2-7 | TRBV4-2 | few | TRBD2
TGTGCCACCTCCTCCGACAGGGGGCTGTCTGGGGCCAACGTCCTGACTTTC | CATSSDRGLSGANVLTF | TRBJ2-6 | TRBV7-9 | - | TRBD1
TGTGCCAGCAGCTTGGCAGGGCCCAGCACCGGGGAGCTGTTTTTT | CASSLAGPSTGELFF | TRBJ2-2 | TRBV5-4 | - | -
TGTGCCAGCAGCGTAGTCGGGGCAGATACGCAGTATTTT | CASSVVGADTQYF | TRBJ2-3 | TRBV9 | once | -
TGTGCCAGCAGCTTTTCCGGCTCTGAGGGAAATGAGCAGTTCTTC | CASSFSGSEGNEQFF | TRBJ2-1 | TRBV11-2 | - | -
TGTGCCAGCAGGCCATCTACAGGACCGAACACTGAAGCTTTCTTT | CASRPSTGPNTEAFF | TRBJ1-1 | TRBV6-5 | - | -
TGTGCCAGCAGTGCTACTCTCGCGGTTTACACTGAAGCTTTCTTT | CASSATLAVYTEAFF | TRBJ1-1 | TRBV6-1 | - | -
TGCGCCAGCCGCGCAGGGGTTTACGAGCAGTACTTC | CASRAGVYEQYF | TRBJ2-7 | TRBV5-1 | - | -
TGTTCACTCAATGAATACAGGGGGGGAACTGAAGCTTTCTTT | CSLNEYRGGTEAFF | TRBJ1-1 | TRBV30 | - | TRBD1
TGTGCCAGCAGCACAGGGGGGAGCTCCTACAATGAGCAGTTCTTC | CASSTGGSSYNEQFF | TRBJ2-1 | TRBV7-6 | - | TRBD1
TGTGCCAGCAGCCAGGGGGGTGGCGGAAACACCATATATTTT | CASSQGGGGNTIYF | TRBJ1-3 | TRBV27 | - | TRBD1
TGTGCCAGCAGTGACGGGGGGGATCAGCCCCAGCATTTT | CASSDGGDQPQHF | TRBJ1-5 | TRBV6-6 | once | -
TGTGCCAGCAGTGCTATGCGCGGGGAGCTGTTTTTT | CASSAMRGELFF | TRBJ2-2 | TRBV2 | - | -
TGTGCCAGCAGCGTATATCCGGGAGGGAGCACAGATACGCAGTATTTT | CASSVYPGGSTDTQYF | TRBJ2-3 | TRBV9 | - | TRBD2